These 2 T cell receptor beta chains were all obtained from the same sample, sequenced in a study of blood T cell repertoires in COVID-19. The assay was immunoSEQ multiplex PCR, and TCRdb's table has in-frame clones only and misses some. The table records some 120,000 clones, 75% to 95% of them present only once. The sequenced sample consisted of peripheral blood. The receptors stem from a human donor with active COVID-19. The donor label of this sample is uncertain.

This clone turned up a few times. This sample also contains other DNA sequences that code for the same CDR3. The rearrangement links TRBV2 to TRBJ1-2; 8 bases agree with TRBD1. Germline CDR1 SNHLY, CDR2 FYNNEI. The CDR3 loop spans 13 amino acids. The V segment lost 5 bases and the J segment 2 bases; nucleotides outside the gene matches: 1. CDR3 protein: CASSRQGNYGYTF. The CDR3 coding sequence is TGTGCCAGCAGTCGACAGGGGAACTATGGCTACACCTTC.

This clone has a single count. The chain joins TRBV4-1 to TRBJ1-2; possible D gene TRBD1, 6 bases. From germline, CDR1 is MGHRA and CDR2 YSYEKL. V dropped 5 bases and J dropped 10 bases, with 11 bases sitting between them. The CDR3 has 11 residues. CDR3 coding DNA: TGCGCCAGCAGCTCAGGGGCCTTCTACACCTTC. As protein: CASSSGAFYTF.